Each of the 27 T cell receptor beta chains below was sequenced from the same sample in a study of identical twins. One entry per CDR3 protein, called by TCRdb with MiXCR from the 5' RACE reads. The repertoire holds 700,000 or so distinct CDR3 sequences, approximately 9% seen once, with approximately 0.96% in the top ten. The same data also went into a second study, on yellow fever vaccine responses in identical twins.

Sequencing was performed on PBMCs. The source of these receptors is a woman between 18 and 29 years old in good health.

In its sample, this clonotype was seen a few times. Written as DNA, the CDR3 is TGCAGTGCTAAGGACCAAACTACGGAGCAGTACTTC. Protein product: CSAKDQTTEQYF. V usage is TRBV20-1 and J usage is TRBJ2-7; no clear D. V was pared by 4 bases and J by 7 bases, with 14 bases between. Germline CDR1 reads DFQATT; CDR2 reads SNEGSKA (reference sequence). CDR3 length: 12 amino acids.

J is TRBJ2-1 and V is TRBV20-1; D is undetermined. CDR3 size: 11 residues. V was pared by 1 base and J by 9 bases, with 7 bases between. Looked up from germline, CDR1 is DFQATT and CDR2 is SNEGSKA (reference sequence). This CDR3 is CSARVTREQFF. CDR3 bases: TGCAGTGCTAGAGTTACCCGTGAGCAGTTCTTC.

This clonotype has just a few counts. The CDR3 loop is CASSLTGKGEKLFF. The CDR3 nucleotides read TGCGCCAGCAGCCTGACAGGGAAGGGTGAAAAACTGTTTTTT. The chain recombines TRBV5-1 with TRBJ1-4, with 7 nucleotides matching TRBD1. The CDR3 is made up of 14 amino acids. V shed 4 bases, J shed 7 bases, and the junction held 7 bases outside the gene matches. The germline V gene has CDR1 SGHRS and CDR2 YFSETQ.

The chain couples TRBV5-1 to TRBJ2-1, with TRBD2 identical over 8 bases. The CDR3 runs 16 residues. V was clipped by 4 bases and J by 4 bases; unmatched bases: 10. Germline V gene lookup returns CDR1 SGHRS and CDR2 YFSETQ. The CDR3 loop is CASSETGGPPYNEQFF. CDR3 nucleotides: TGCGCCAGCAGCGAAACGGGGGGGCCCCCATACAATGAGCAGTTCTTC.

This clonotype was seen more than once but under ten times. The V call is TRBV20-1, the J call TRBJ2-5; D perhaps matches TRBD1 (5 bases). V gave up 5 bases and J gave up 1 base, with 11 bases separating them. The CDR3 covers 13 residues. Looked up from germline, CDR1 is DFQATT and CDR2 is SNEGSKA (reference sequence). CDR3 in DNA: TGCAGTGCTGGAGCGACAGTCCAAGAGACCCAGTACTTC. Protein sequence: CSAGATVQETQYF.

The table lists this clonotype with a few counts. The chain has TRBV7-6 and TRBJ2-2, with a possible D match to TRBD2 (6 bases). CDR1 is SGHVS and CDR2 is FNYEAQ in the germline V gene. The V and J ends lost 7 bases and 1 base respectively, with 22 bases between them. This CDR3 is 18 amino acids long. The CDR3: CASTARHQLALNTGELFF. CDR3 in DNA: TGTGCCAGCACCGCTCGGCATCAACTAGCCCTGAACACCGGGGAGCTGTTTTTT.

The chain has TRBV27 and TRBJ2-5, with no clear D. Germline CDR1 MNHEY, CDR2 SMNVEV (reference sequence). Trimming shortened V by 7 bases and J by 3 bases, and 15 bases separated the two germline ends. The CDR3 spans 14 residues. CDR3 residues: CASTPNTGEETQYF. The CDR3 DNA reads TGTGCCAGCACCCCTAACACGGGCGAAGAGACCCAGTACTTC.

This clonotype was seen at least ten times. The chain uses TRBV28 and TRBJ1-2; 7 bases fit TRBD1. J gave up 5 bases and V 5 bases, and 11 bases lay outside the gene matches. CDR1 and CDR2 (germline): MDHEN, SYDVKM. The CDR3 totals 15 residues. The CDR3 is CASSTPDRTTYGYTF. The CDR3 bases are TGTGCCAGCAGTACCCCGGACAGGACCACTTATGGCTACACCTTC.

This clonotype was seen a handful of times. V and J are TRBV21-1 and TRBJ2-5; the table's D gene call, TRBD2, was not cross checked with the DNA. TRBV21-1 is a recognized pseudogene. This CDR3 region has 15 residues. The CDR3 loop is CASSNGTSGEETQYF. CDR3 coding DNA: TGTGCCAGCAGCAACGGGACTAGCGGGGAAGAGACCCAGTACTTC.

This clonotype has a handful of counts. The chain uses TRBV27 and TRBJ2-2, with 7 bases lining up with TRBD2. Germline CDR1 MNHEY, CDR2 SMNVEV (reference sequence). This CDR3 region has 16 residues. With V trimmed by 5 bases and J by 1 base, 7 bases remained unmatched. The CDR3 sequence: CASSTLGGMNTGELFF. The CDR3 bases are TGTGCCAGCAGTACCCTGGGGGGGATGAACACCGGGGAGCTGTTTTTT.

The chain has TRBV18 and TRBJ1-2, with a weak D call TRBD1 (5 bases). V dropped 2 bases and J dropped 4 bases, with 14 bases sitting between them. The V gene's germline CDR1 is KGHSH and CDR2 LQKENI. This CDR3 is 15 amino acids long. The CDR3 DNA reads TGTGCCAGCTCACCAACCATAGACAGTTCCTATGGCTACACCTTC. Translated, it gives CASSPTIDSSYGYTF.

The chain is built from TRBV7-8 and TRBJ2-7; 12 bases are shared with TRBD1. The CDR3 extends over 14 amino acids. With 4 bases clipped from V and 7 bases from J, the junction kept 5 bases outside the gene matches. Germline V CDR1 and CDR2: SGHVS, FQNEAQ. The CDR3 bases are TGTGCCAGCAGCTGGGACAGGGGGCCGGGTGAGCAGTACTTC. Protein sequence: CASSWDRGPGEQYF.

This clonotype came up a few times. The chain joins TRBV7-2 to TRBJ2-3; 10 bases align to TRBD2. Germline V gives CDR1 SGHTA, CDR2 FQGNSA. The CDR3 is 16 amino acids. The V and J ends lost 4 bases and 0 bases, in that order; junction bases with no gene match: 4. The CDR3 sequence: CASSYLAGVSTDTQYF. The CDR3 region has the DNA TGTGCCAGCAGCTACCTAGCGGGGGTTAGCACAGATACGCAGTATTTT.

This clonotype was recorded many times. This chain joins TRBV6-5 and TRBJ2-1, with 10 bases that match TRBD2. The junction had 12 bases not matched to a gene; V was cut back by 4 bases and J by 9 bases. This CDR3 is built from 16 residues. Germline-derived CDR1 and CDR2 are MNHEY and SVGAGI. CDR3 protein: CASSSKRGGLEGEQFF. CDR3 DNA sequence: TGTGCCAGCAGTTCCAAGCGGGGGGGCTTGGAAGGTGAGCAGTTCTTC.

The chain recombines TRBV24-1 with TRBJ2-1; 11 bases fit TRBD2. Germline loops: CDR1 KGHDR, CDR2 SFDVKD. This CDR3 comprises 15 residues. Germline trimming cut 4 bases from V and 6 bases from J; bases unmatched to any gene: 4. In DNA, the CDR3 is TGTGCCACCAGTGAATTAGCGGGAGGGCTCAATGAGCAGTTCTTC. It codes for CATSELAGGLNEQFF.

This clonotype was recorded many times. The chain is built from TRBV5-1 and TRBJ1-4, with a tentative D call TRBD1 (5 bases). CDR3 length equals 14 residues. V was pared by 5 bases and J by 7 bases, with 15 bases between. CDR1 is SGHRS and CDR2 is YFSETQ in the germline V gene. The CDR3 DNA reads TGCGCCAGCAGATCGACAGAAAAGGCTGAAAAACTGTTTTTT. As protein: CASRSTEKAEKLFF.

This chain links TRBV4-2 with TRBJ1-1; tentatively, D is TRBD1 (6 bases). Looked up from germline, CDR1 is LGHNA and CDR2 is YNFKEQ. Trimming took 4 bases from V and 2 from J, leaving 11 bases between them. This CDR3 region has 14 residues. The CDR3 reads CASSPGQTNTEAFF. CDR3 bases: TGTGCCAGCAGCCCCGGACAGACTAACACTGAAGCTTTCTTT.

There are a few counts of this clonotype. DNA of the CDR3: TGCGCCAGCAGCGGACAGGGAAGGGACACTGAAGCTTTCTTT. It specifies CASSGQGRDTEAFF. This chain joins TRBV5-1 and TRBJ1-1; 8 positions agree with TRBD1. The germline V gene has CDR1 SGHRS and CDR2 YFSETQ. Germline trimming cut 4 bases from V and 3 bases from J; bases unmatched to any gene: 5. The CDR3 runs to 14 residues.

This clonotype was counted only a few times. The rearrangement joins TRBV6-6 to TRBJ1-1; no clear D gene. This CDR3 is 13 amino acids long. V lost 6 bases and J lost 6, with 14 bases in between. Germline CDR1 and CDR2: MNHNY and SVGAGI (reference sequence). The CDR3 sequence: CASSDGLKPEAFF. The CDR3 region has the DNA TGTGCCAGCAGCGACGGTCTGAAGCCTGAAGCTTTCTTT.

The chain recombines TRBV6-1 with TRBJ2-7; 7 positions match TRBD1. Germline-derived CDR1 and CDR2 are MNHNS and SASEGT. CDR3 length: 14 amino acids. The V and J ends lost 6 bases and 3 bases, in that order; junction bases with no gene match: 8. This CDR3 reads CASSPRGTVYEQYF. The CDR3 coding sequence is TGTGCCAGCAGCCCGAGAGGGACAGTCTACGAGCAGTACTTC.

The chain has TRBV12-3 or TRBV12-4 and TRBJ2-2; D may correspond to TRBD1 or TRBD2 (6 bases each). The length of the CDR3 is 15 residues. Trimming stripped 6 bases from V and 6 bases from J, with 17 bases between. The CDR3 coding sequence is TGTGCCAGCAGCGACAGGCCCCCGGGAGCCGGGGAGCTGTTTTTT. Amino acids: CASSDRPPGAGELFF.

Many counts were recorded for this clonotype. The CDR3 loop is CASRLTTPGTQYF. The CDR3 DNA follows: TGTGCCAGCAGACTCACGACTCCGGGGACCCAGTACTTC. This chain links TRBV28 with TRBJ2-5, with D uncertain. From germline, CDR1 is MDHEN and CDR2 SYDVKM. This CDR3 has 13 residues. V lost 6 bases and J lost 7, with 15 bases in between.

This clonotype has a count of ten or more. This chain connects TRBV6-1 to TRBJ2-1, with D possibly being TRBD1 or TRBD2 (5 bases each). V lost 5 bases and J 9 bases, leaving 20 bases between the germline ends. Germline CDR1 MNHNS, CDR2 SASEGT. The CDR3 runs to 15 residues. CDR3 coding DNA: TGTGCCAGCAGTCCCCGGGGCAAATTGATGGGTGAGCAGTTCTTC. Protein product: CASSPRGKLMGEQFF.

The rearrangement uses TRBV28 and TRBJ2-3; tentatively, D is TRBD2 (5 bases). This CDR3 is 14 amino acids long. CDR1 is MDHEN and CDR2 is SYDVKM in the germline V gene. The V gene lost 8 bases and the J gene lost 2 bases, with 14 bases spanning the gap. CDR3 region: CASHSGVHTDTQYF. The CDR3 coding sequence is TGTGCCAGCCATTCCGGGGTCCACACAGATACGCAGTATTTT.

The CDR3 sequence is CATSALGQMYNEQFF. CDR3 DNA sequence: TGTGCCACCAGTGCCTTGGGACAGATGTACAATGAGCAGTTCTTC. The chain combines TRBV24-1 with TRBJ2-1; 7 nucleotides agree with TRBD1. The CDR3 spans 15 residues. Germline values: CDR1 KGHDR, CDR2 SFDVKD. V lost 5 bases, J lost 4 bases, and 7 bases stayed unmatched.

This clonotype was counted many times. The rearrangement links TRBV12-3 or TRBV12-4 to TRBJ2-3; D is perhaps TRBD2 (7 bases). The CDR3 contains 12 residues. The V end was cut by 6 bases, the J end by 9 bases, with 13 bases between. This CDR3 is CASSLRGGTQYF. The CDR3 nucleotides read TGTGCCAGCAGCCTAAGGGGGGGCACGCAGTATTTT.

There are a few counts of this clonotype. The rearrangement uses TRBV10-3 and TRBJ2-2; maybe TRBD1 (6 bases). Germline loops: CDR1 ENHRY, CDR2 SYGVKD. Trimming removed 11 bases from V and 0 bases from J, with 28 bases in between. This CDR3 is built from 19 residues. CDR3 protein: CAGLYPGQADFANTGELFF. DNA for the CDR3: TGTGCCGGTCTATATCCGGGACAAGCCGATTTCGCGAACACCGGGGAGCTGTTTTTT.